These 25 T cell receptor beta chains were all obtained from the same sample, sequenced in a study of T cells in women clearing cervical HPV infection. TCRdb keeps only in-frame clones here, not all; method: immunoSEQ multiplex PCR. The sample has approximately 18,000 clones. Sequenced: blood buffy coat. Receptor source: a woman aged 18 to 69 with a cervical HPV16 infection that either progressed to CIN3+ or cleared (not recorded which).

As to this clone: The read gets to within 3 residues of the CDR3 end, and the germline J gene fills in the rest. The J gene is TRBJ2-2, the V gene TRBV30; 7 bases agree with TRBD2. The germline gives CDR1 GTSNPN, CDR2 SVGIG (reference sequence). The CDR3 extends over 14 amino acids. CDR3 amino acids: CAWSTGGSGYVLFF. The covered CDR3 bases are TGTGCCTGGAGTACGGGGGGAAGTGGTTACGTG.

In regard to this clone: Read data end 3 residues before the CDR3 end; the end is taken from the germline J gene. The V call is TRBV23-1, the J call TRBJ1-2, with 10 bases that match TRBD1. TRBV23-1 is designated an ORF whose function remains uncertain. Trimming took 3 bases from V and 4 from J; bases not matched to a gene: 17. This CDR3 has 19 residues. CDR3 bases read: TGCGCCAGCAGTCAGGGGACCGGGACAGGGGACCGCAGTATCTATGGC. Protein: CASSQGTGTGDRSIYG. The whole CDR3 protein is CASSQGTGTGDRSIYGYTF.

As to this clone: The sequence runs out 3 residues before the end of the CDR3; the remainder is reconstructed from the germline J gene. The genes are TRBV4-1 and TRBJ2-2; weak D call: TRBD1 (6 bases). The germline gives CDR1 MGHRA, CDR2 YSYEKL. The CDR3 length is 16 residues. Trimming shortened V by 1 base and J by 5 bases, and 14 bases separated the two germline ends. The sequenced CDR3 bases are TGCGCCAGCAGCCAAGGGATAGTAGGGACAACCGGGGAG. Protein: CASSQGIVGTTGE. The entire CDR3 reads CASSQGIVGTTGELFF.

The part of the CDR3 DNA that was read is TGTGCCAGCAGCTTGTGGCAGGGTAGCGAG. Its protein product is CASSLWQGSE. From start to end, the CDR3 is CASSLWQGSEQYF. The chain is built from TRBV7-9 and TRBJ2-7; a possible D gene is TRBD1 (5 bases). The read is 3 residues too short to cover the CDR3 end, so that end is filled in from the germline J gene. Trimming shortened V by 3 bases and J by 6 bases, and 12 bases separated the two germline ends. This CDR3 contains 13 residues. Germline CDR1 is SEHNR and CDR2 is FQNEAQ (reference sequence).

As to this clone: From the germline J gene comes the end of the CDR3, since the read stops 3 residues before it. J is TRBJ1-2 and V is TRBV7-2; D is unresolved. CDR1 SGHTA and CDR2 FQGNSA come from the germline V gene. This CDR3 is built from 11 residues. CDR3 sequence reads: CASSLVTRYTF. CDR3 DNA, as far as it was read: TGTGCCAGCAGCTTAGTCACTAGG.

Comment on this clone: Read data end 3 residues before the CDR3 end; the end is taken from the germline J gene. This chain connects TRBV30 to TRBJ1-1, with D possibly matching TRBD1 (5 bases). The CDR3 contains 13 residues. From germline, CDR1 is GTSNPN and CDR2 SVGIG (reference sequence). V was clipped by 3 bases and J by 1 base, with 9 bases between them. This CDR3 is CAWRRRGNTEAFF. The part of the CDR3 DNA that was read is TGTGCCTGGAGAAGGAGGGGGAACACTGAA.

Comment on this clone: From the germline J gene comes the end of the CDR3, since the read stops 3 residues before it. V usage is TRBV6-2 or TRBV6-3 and J usage is TRBJ1-5; 8 nucleotides align to TRBD1. The CDR3 consists of 16 residues. Trimming cost V 6 bases and J 2 bases; bases outside gene matches: 9. CDR1 is MNHEY, CDR2 SVGEGT, per germline. CDR3 protein: CASRPIDRGGNQPQHF. CDR3 DNA (partial): TGTGCCAGCAGACCCATTGACAGGGGTGGCAATCAGCCC.

About this clone: The sequence runs out 3 residues before the end of the CDR3; the remainder is reconstructed from the germline J gene. The rearrangement uses TRBV20-1 and TRBJ2-5; 11 bases match TRBD2. The germline V gene encodes CDR1 DFQATT and CDR2 SNEGSKA (reference sequence). CDR3 length: 20 amino acids. V trimming: 3 bases; J trimming: 2 bases; junction bases outside the gene matches: 20. This CDR3 is CSASRGGGLAGGALQETQYF. Partial CDR3 DNA: TGCAGTGCTAGTAGGGGGGGAGGGCTAGCGGGGGGCGCCCTACAAGAGACC.

Of note for this clone: The CDR3 end is not reached by the read, which stops 3 residues before it; the germline J gene fills it in. This chain connects TRBV20-1 to TRBJ1-1, with D possibly TRBD1 on 5 matching bases. The CDR3 is made up of 13 amino acids. Deletions cut 6 bases from V and 4 bases from J, with 15 bases between. CDR1 is DFQATT and CDR2 is SNEGSKA in the germline V gene (reference sequence). The CDR3 loop reads CSASGTGGTEAFF. The part of the CDR3 DNA that was read is TGCAGTGCCTCTGGGACGGGGGGCACTGAA.

In regard to this clone: The read terminates 3 residues ahead of where the CDR3 ends, so the germline J gene completes it. This chain uses TRBV7-8 with TRBJ1-5, with unresolved D. Germline values: CDR1 SGHVS, CDR2 FQNEAQ. The ends were cut back, 5 bases at V and 3 bases at J, with 14 bases in the middle. This CDR3 is 15 amino acids long. Partial CDR3 DNA: TGTGCCAGCAGCCCCCGGCAGGTTTTCAATCAGCCC. It is translated as CASSPRQVFNQP. Given in full, the CDR3 is CASSPRQVFNQPQHF.

As regards this clone: The read finishes 3 residues shy of the CDR3 end, and the germline J gene is used to complete it. The chain carries TRBV11-2 and TRBJ1-4; possibly TRBD1 for D (6 bases). The CDR3 runs to 14 residues. Germline CDR1 SGHAT, CDR2 FQNNGV. CDR3 DNA, as far as it was read: TGTGCCAGCAGCGAACAGGGCAGTGGCTCACCA. Translating it yields CASSEQGSGSP. The entire CDR3 reads CASSEQGSGSPLFF.

Note on this clone: The read finishes 3 residues shy of the CDR3 end, and the germline J gene is used to complete it. V usage is TRBV7-3 and J usage is TRBJ2-3; 10 bases match TRBD2. CDR1 and CDR2 from the germline V gene are SGHTA and FQGTGA. The CDR3 spans 15 residues. This CDR3 reads CASSTLAGEGETQYF. The CDR3 bases that were read are TGTGCCAGCAGCACCCTAGCGGGGGAGGGAGAGACG.

Points on this clone: The CDR3 goes on 3 residues after the read ends, and that part is filled in from the germline J gene. At the DNA level, this CDR3 is encoded by other sequences in the same sample as well. The rearrangement joins TRBV5-1 to TRBJ2-3; D might be TRBD1 (6 bases). Per the germline V gene, CDR1 is SGHRS and CDR2 is YFSETQ. The V gene lost 3 bases and the J gene lost 0 bases, with 11 bases spanning the gap. This CDR3 has 15 amino acids. The CDR3 bases that were read are TGCGCCAGCAGCTCGAACAGGGTTAGCACAGATACG. Translated: CASSSNRVSTDT. In full, the CDR3 reads CASSSNRVSTDTQYF.

Of note for this clone: The read halts 3 residues ahead of the CDR3 end, with the missing end drawn from the germline J gene. The gene calls are TRBV7-6 and TRBJ2-5; 9 nucleotides agree with TRBD2. The CDR3 runs to 18 residues. Germline-derived CDR1 and CDR2 are SGHVS and FNYEAQ. Trimming took 4 bases from V and 1 from J; bases not matched to a gene: 13. CDR3 DNA (partial): TGTGCCAGCAGCTCGGCGGGGGGGCCTGCTGGTCTCCAAGAGACC. Amino acid sequence: CASSSAGGPAGLQET. The full CDR3 protein reads CASSSAGGPAGLQETQYF.

As to this clone: The missing CDR3 end, 3 residues past where the read stops, is filled in from the germline J gene. V usage is TRBV18 and J usage is TRBJ1-1, with 8 nucleotides matching TRBD1. The CDR3 runs to 13 residues. Germline CDR1 and CDR2: KGHSH and LQKENI. J lost 6 bases, V lost 6 bases, and 6 bases had no gene match. CDR3 bases read: TGTGCCAGCTCGTTGGACAGGGATTCTGAA. Its protein product is CASSLDRDSE. The complete CDR3 reads CASSLDRDSEAFF.

On this clone itself: The sequenced fragment ends 3 residues before the CDR3 boundary, so the rest is inferred from the germline J gene. This chain joins TRBV20-1 and TRBJ1-5; 7 nucleotides agree with TRBD1. This CDR3 has 14 residues. Germline V CDR1 and CDR2: DFQATT, SNEGSKA (reference sequence). J gave up 4 bases and V 6 bases, and 9 bases lay outside the gene matches. Partial CDR3 DNA: TGCAGTGCCCAAAGGGGGCAATCTAATCAGCCC. As protein: CSAQRGQSNQP. The entire CDR3 protein is CSAQRGQSNQPQHF.

For this clone: From the germline J gene comes the end of the CDR3, since the read stops 3 residues before it. The V call is TRBV20-1, the J call TRBJ2-1, with 8 bases identical to TRBD2. Germline lookup yields CDR1 DFQATT and CDR2 SNEGSKA (reference sequence). Trimming took 0 bases from V and 6 from J; bases not matched to a gene: 7. This CDR3 is built from 15 residues. CDR3 sequence reads: CSARDGRGGLNEQFF. CDR3 DNA, as far as it was read: TGCAGTGCTAGAGATGGACGGGGGGGCCTCAATGAG.

For this clone: The read gets to within 3 residues of the CDR3 end, and the germline J gene fills in the rest. The rearrangement uses TRBV30 and TRBJ2-2; D unresolved. With 5 bases removed from V and 2 bases from J, the gap between germline ends came to 6 bases. This CDR3 contains 12 residues. The germline V gene encodes CDR1 GTSNPN and CDR2 SVGIG (reference sequence). CDR3 sequence reads: CAWSRNTGELFF. Partial CDR3 DNA: TGTGCCTGGTCCAGAAACACCGGGGAG.

Turning to this clone: The CDR3 end falls 3 residues outside the read, so it is completed with the germline J gene. The chain has TRBV3-1 (or the pseudogene TRBV3-2) and TRBJ2-7, with TRBD2 identical over 8 bases. Unmatched junction bases numbered 10, after V lost 1 base and J lost 2 bases. The CDR3 has 17 amino acids. CDR1 and CDR2 (germline): LGHDT, YNNKEL (reference sequence). The CDR3: CASSQARVAGGAYEQYF. The sequenced part of the CDR3 DNA is TGTGCCAGCAGCCAAGCCCGCGTTGCGGGGGGCGCCTACGAG.

The chain's CDR3 is CAWSRTGQGELFF. The covered CDR3 bases are TGTGCCTGGAGTAGGACAGGGCAAGGGGAG. This chain links TRBV30 with TRBJ2-2; 8 bases are shared with TRBD1. The CDR3 end is not reached by the read, which stops 3 residues before it; the germline J gene fills it in. The CDR3 totals 13 residues. After removal of 2 bases from V and 8 bases from J, the junction contained 4 bases not matched to a gene. Germline V lookup: CDR1 GTSNPN, CDR2 SVGIG (reference sequence).

As for this clone: Read data end 3 residues before the CDR3 end; the end is taken from the germline J gene. The genes are TRBV7-7 and TRBJ2-3; 8 positions match TRBD2. Germline-derived CDR1 and CDR2 are SSHAT and FNYEAQ (reference sequence). The CDR3 contains 14 residues. The CDR3 region is CASSETRGGGTQYF. The CDR3 DNA, read in part, is TGTGCCAGCAGCGAGACGAGGGGCGGGGGGACG.

On this clone: The read ends 3 residues shy of where the CDR3 ends; the end is completed using the germline J gene. The chain joins TRBV6-2 or TRBV6-3 to TRBJ2-2; 7 nucleotides match TRBD1. This CDR3 contains 16 residues. The germline CDR1 and CDR2 sequences are MNHEY and SVGEGT. CDR3 DNA, as far as it was read: TGTGCCAGCAGTTACTCAACAGGGGCCACAAATTCACCG. It specifies CASSYSTGATNSP. Given in full, the CDR3 is CASSYSTGATNSPLFF.

A note on this clone: With the read ending 3 residues before the CDR3 end, the germline J gene is used to fill in that end. The chain carries TRBV20-1 and TRBJ2-5; perhaps TRBD1 as D (6 bases). Deletions cut 2 bases from V and 1 base from J, with 14 bases between. Per germline, CDR1 DFQATT and CDR2 SNEGSKA (reference sequence). The length of the CDR3 is 15 residues. Incomplete CDR3 DNA: TGCAGTGCTAGACCACTACAGGGATCCCAAGAGACC. It is translated as CSARPLQGSQET. The CDR3 in its entirety is CSARPLQGSQETQYF.

In regard to this clone: From the germline J gene comes the end of the CDR3, since the read stops 3 residues before it. The genes are TRBV11-2 and TRBJ2-3; 7 nucleotides line up with TRBD1. This CDR3 is 12 amino acids long. CDR1 is SGHAT, CDR2 FQNNGV, per germline. CDR3 DNA (partial): TGTGCCAGCAGCTTTGACAGGGACACG. Protein: CASSFDRDT. The whole CDR3 protein is CASSFDRDTQYF.

Concerning this clone itself: The read terminates 3 residues before the CDR3 end, so the remaining end is supplied by the germline J gene. V usage is TRBV13 and J usage is TRBJ2-3; 7 nucleotides align to TRBD2. Germline lookup yields CDR1 PRHDT and CDR2 FYEKMQ (reference sequence). This CDR3 is 15 amino acids long. This chain's CDR3 is CASSSYGLGGETQYF. The sequenced part of the CDR3 DNA is TGTGCCAGCAGCTCCTACGGACTAGGCGGAGAGACG.